This is a list of T cell receptor beta chains from one sample in a study of technical replicates of blood from a handful of donors. Libraries were prepared by immunoSEQ multiplex PCR; TCRdb keeps only in-frame clonotypes and omits some of them. Found here are roughly 93,000 clones, around 95% of them singletons; the top ten hold over 0.2%. The specimen sequenced was T cells isolated from PBMCs. The receptor set was obtained from a human donor in good health. Both conserved end residues are part of each CDR3. The D gene is left open where the match is weak. Size tells how often a clone was seen (once, few, many) or the class of an expanded clone, and some rows leave it out.

J	D	V	size	DNA	CDR3
TRBJ1-2	-	TRBV27	-	TGTGCCGCAGCCGGCGGGGGATATGGCTACACCTTC	CAAAGGGYGYTF
TRBJ2-7	TRBD1	TRBV30	-	TGTGCCTGGAGTACAGGGGCGAGCTCCTACGAGCAGTACTTC	CAWSTGASSYEQYF
TRBJ2-5	-	TRBV11-2	-	TGTGCCAGCAGCTTAGTCAGGGAGACCCAGTACTTC	CASSLVRETQYF
TRBJ2-7	-	TRBV25-1	-	TGTGCCAGCAGTGAACGGGACTTTACCTACGAGCAGTACTTC	CASSERDFTYEQYF
TRBJ1-1	TRBD1	TRBV5-6	-	TGTGCCAGCAGCTGGGGACAGGGGCCGAACACTGAAGCTTTCTTT	CASSWGQGPNTEAFF
TRBJ1-6	-	TRBV4-1	-	TGCGCCAGCAGCCCGCGCGACAGTCAGAGCTCCTATAATTCACCCCTCCACTTT	CASSPRDSQSSYNSPLHF
TRBJ2-1	-	TRBV28	-	TGTGCCAGCAGTTTGCATTGGGCGAGCGGCCCTTACAATGAGCAGTTCTTC	CASSLHWASGPYNEQFF
TRBJ2-5	TRBD1	TRBV7-9	-	TGTGCCAGTTCCGGGACAGGGATGGAGACCCAGTACTTC	CASSGTGMETQYF
TRBJ2-3	TRBD2	TRBV28	-	TGTGCCAGCACAGCGGGAGAGCGGGCTAATACGCAGTATTTT	CASTAGERANTQYF
TRBJ2-6	-	TRBV2	-	TGTGCCAGCAGACACAGGGTAACTGGGGCCAACGTCCTGACTTTC	CASRHRVTGANVLTF
TRBJ2-3	TRBD2	TRBV19	-	TGTGCCAGTAGAAGAGGACTAGCGGGAAGAGGGAGCAATACGCAGTATTTT	CASRRGLAGRGSNTQYF
TRBJ2-7	TRBD2	TRBV28	-	TGTGCCAGCAGCTGGACTAGCGGGAGGGCAGGCAGATCCTACGAGCAGTACTTC	CASSWTSGRAGRSYEQYF
TRBJ2-4	TRBD1	TRBV5-1	-	TGCGCCAGCAGCTTGGGTACTAATGACAGGGTGGGCAAAAACATTCAGTACTTC	CASSLGTNDRVGKNIQYF
TRBJ1-2	TRBD1	TRBV12-5	-	TGTGCTAGTGGTTTGGGTCAGGGGGCCTTAGGCTACACCTTC	CASGLGQGALGYTF
TRBJ2-2	TRBD2	TRBV4-2	-	TGTGCCAGCAGCCAATCTTTGCGAGCGGGGGGCACCGGGGAGCTGTTTTTT	CASSQSLRAGGTGELFF
TRBJ1-2	-	TRBV2	-	TGTGCCAGCCTTCCACGGGACTATGGCTACACCTTC	CASLPRDYGYTF
TRBJ2-2	-	TRBV4-1	-	TGCGCCAGCAGCCAAGATGGGGCAGGAGCCACCGGGGAGCTGTTTTTT	CASSQDGAGATGELFF
TRBJ2-3	TRBD2	TRBV6-1	-	TGTGCCAGCACCGGACTAGCGGGGGGAACAGATACGCAGTATTTT	CASTGLAGGTDTQYF
TRBJ2-5	TRBD2	TRBV7-9	once	TGTGCCAGCAGCTTTACCGGGAGGGTTCAAGAGACCCAGTACTTC	CASSFTGRVQETQYF
TRBJ2-2	-	TRBV9	-	TGTGCCAGCAGCGTATCGTCCGGGGAGCTGTTTTTT	CASSVSSGELFF
TRBJ2-3	TRBD2	TRBV6-1	once	TGTGCCAGCAGTGAGACTAGCGGCACAGATACGCAGTATTTT	CASSETSGTDTQYF
TRBJ1-2	TRBD1	TRBV13	-	TGTGCCTCACAACAGGGACAGAACTATGGCTACACCTTC	CASQQGQNYGYTF
TRBJ2-7	TRBD1	TRBV30	-	TGTGCCTGGCGGGACAGGAACTACGAGCAGTACTTC	CAWRDRNYEQYF
TRBJ2-7	TRBD2	TRBV10-3	-	TGTGCCATCAGTGACCCCGGGACTAGCGGCGGCTACGAGCAGTACTTC	CAISDPGTSGGYEQYF
TRBJ2-7	TRBD1	TRBV27	-	TGTGCCAGCAGTGGACGGACAGGGTCCGAGCAGTACTTC	CASSGRTGSEQYF
TRBJ1-6	-	TRBV27	-	TGTGCCAGCAGTTCTCTCCCCGGAGGCGGACGATGGAATTCACCCCTCCACTTT	CASSSLPGGGRWNSPLHF
TRBJ1-5	TRBD1	TRBV6-5	-	TGTGCCAGCAGCTACTCGGGACAGGGCCTCGGGGCCCAGCATTTT	CASSYSGQGLGAQHF
TRBJ2-3	-	TRBV11-2	once	TGTGCCAGCAGCCCGTGGGCAGGAGATACGCAGTATTTT	CASSPWAGDTQYF